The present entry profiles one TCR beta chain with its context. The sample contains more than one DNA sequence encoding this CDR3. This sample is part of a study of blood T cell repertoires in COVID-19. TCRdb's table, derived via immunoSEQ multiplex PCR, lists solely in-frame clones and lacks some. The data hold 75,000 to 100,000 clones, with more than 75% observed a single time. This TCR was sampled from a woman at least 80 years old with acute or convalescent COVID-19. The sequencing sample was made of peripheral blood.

The CDR3 sequence: CASSLDGGSNQPQHF. CDR3 DNA sequence: TGCGCCAGCAGCTTGGACGGGGGTAGCAATCAGCCCCAGCATTTT. This chain connects TRBV5-1 to TRBJ1-5; weak D call: TRBD1 (5 bases). The CDR3 is 15 amino acids. The germline V gene encodes CDR1 SGHRS and CDR2 YFSETQ. The V gene lost 0 bases and the J gene lost 0 bases, with 7 bases spanning the gap.